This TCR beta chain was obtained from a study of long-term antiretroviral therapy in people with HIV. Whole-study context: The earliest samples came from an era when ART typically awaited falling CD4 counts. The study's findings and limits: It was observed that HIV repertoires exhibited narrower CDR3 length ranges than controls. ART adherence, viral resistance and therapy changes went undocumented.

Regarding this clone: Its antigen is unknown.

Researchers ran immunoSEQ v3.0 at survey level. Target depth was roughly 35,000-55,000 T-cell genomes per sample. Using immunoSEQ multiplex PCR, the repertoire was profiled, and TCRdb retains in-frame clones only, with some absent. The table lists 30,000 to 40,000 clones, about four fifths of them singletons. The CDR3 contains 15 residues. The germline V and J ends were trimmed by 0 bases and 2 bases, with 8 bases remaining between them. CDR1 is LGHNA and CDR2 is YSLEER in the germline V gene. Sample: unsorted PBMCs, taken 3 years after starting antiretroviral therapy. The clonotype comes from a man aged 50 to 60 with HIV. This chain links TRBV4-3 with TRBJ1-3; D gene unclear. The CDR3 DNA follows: TGCGCCAGCAGCCAAGATCTAACAGCTGGAAACACCATATATTTT. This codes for CASSQDLTAGNTIYF.